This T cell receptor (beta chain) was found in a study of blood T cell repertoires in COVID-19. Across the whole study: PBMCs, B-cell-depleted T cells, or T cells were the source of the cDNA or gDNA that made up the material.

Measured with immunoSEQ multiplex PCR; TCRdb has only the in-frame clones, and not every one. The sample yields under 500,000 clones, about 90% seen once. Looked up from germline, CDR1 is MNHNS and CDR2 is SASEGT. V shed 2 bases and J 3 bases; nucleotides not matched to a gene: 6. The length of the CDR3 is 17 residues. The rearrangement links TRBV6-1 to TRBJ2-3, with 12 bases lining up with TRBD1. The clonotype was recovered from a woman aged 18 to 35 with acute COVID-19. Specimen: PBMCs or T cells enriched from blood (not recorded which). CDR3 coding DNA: TGTGCCAGCAGTGAATTTCGGGGACAGGGGGCGACAGATACGCAGTATTTT. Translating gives CASSEFRGQGATDTQYF.